In its sample, the clone carrying this T cell receptor (beta chain) was seen once. The data originate from a study of CD4 and CD8 cells across lung adenocarcinoma regions. In TCRdb, the PCR reads were re-called with MiXCR into one record per CDR3 protein. The table records about 7,300 distinct CDR3 sequences, 45% of them present only once. The clonotype originates from a male donor with lung adenocarcinoma. The CD4 and CD8 labels of this study may be unreliable. Sequenced input: CD8+ T cells from the center of a lung tumor.

CDR3 amino acids: CASSLGGQGANEQFF. The CDR3 DNA reads TGTGCCAGCAGCCTGGGGGGACAGGGGGCCAATGAGCAGTTCTTC. The chain joins TRBV14 to TRBJ2-1; 12 bases are shared with TRBD1. The CDR3 runs to 15 residues. The germline CDR1 and CDR2 sequences are SGHDN and FVKESK. J was trimmed by 6 bases and V by 4 bases; bases with no gene match: 4.